This TCR beta chain was identified in a study of T-cell reconstitution after alpha-beta-depleted transplantation in children. General study results and limits: Alpha-beta T cells about two months after transplant reportedly derived from several hundred expanded graft clones. One year after transplant, T-cell counts and diversity came mostly from newly produced T cells.

The sample holds a few counts of this clonotype. What it binds is not known. A TCRbeta library incorporating unique molecular identifiers was prepared. TCRdb re-called the PCR reads with MiXCR, one entry per CDR3 protein. Of around 100,000 distinct CDR3 sequences detected, under 9% appear once; the ten largest clones hold around 17%. The sequence derives from a boy aged 2-15 years with acute lymphoblastic leukemia, due to receive a stem cell transplant. This specimen was PBMCs, taken before TCRalphabeta/CD19-depleted stem cell transplant.

Here the CDR3 reads CASSAGMGAEAFF. Written as DNA, the CDR3 is TGTGCCAGCAGCGCTGGAATGGGGGCTGAAGCTTTCTTT. The rearrangement joins TRBV5-6 to TRBJ1-1, with D possibly matching TRBD1 (5 bases). CDR3 length equals 13 residues. CDR1 and CDR2 (germline): SGHDT, YYEEEE. V dropped 4 bases and J dropped 6 bases, with 13 bases sitting between them.